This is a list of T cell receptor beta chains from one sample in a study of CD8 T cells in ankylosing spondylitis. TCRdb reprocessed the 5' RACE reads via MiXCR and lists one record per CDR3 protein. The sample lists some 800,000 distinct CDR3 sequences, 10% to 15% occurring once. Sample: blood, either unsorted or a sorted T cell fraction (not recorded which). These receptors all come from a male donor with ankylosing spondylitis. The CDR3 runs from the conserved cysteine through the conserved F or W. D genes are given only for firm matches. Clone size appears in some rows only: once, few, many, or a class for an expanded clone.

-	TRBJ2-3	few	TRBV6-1	CASSHRNLLTDTQYF	TGTGCCAGCAGCCACCGCAATTTGCTGACAGATACGCAGTATTTT
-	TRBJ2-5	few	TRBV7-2	CASSFIMGLGRETQYF	TGTGCCAGCAGCTTTATAATGGGTCTGGGCAGGGAGACCCAGTACTTC
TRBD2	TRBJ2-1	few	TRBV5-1	CASSPSGSQNEQFF	TGCGCCAGCAGCCCTAGCGGGAGCCAGAATGAGCAGTTCTTC
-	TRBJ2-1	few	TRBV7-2	CASSLAGGPFF	TGTGCCAGCAGCTTAGCAGGGGGGCCGTTCTTC
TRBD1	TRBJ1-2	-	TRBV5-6	CASSLVRTGAGYTF	TGTGCCAGCAGCTTGGTGCGGACAGGGGCTGGCTACACCTTC
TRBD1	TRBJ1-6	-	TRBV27	CASSLRGTGIYNSPLHF	TGTGCCAGCAGTCTCCGAGGGACAGGGATTTATAATTCACCCCTCCACTTT
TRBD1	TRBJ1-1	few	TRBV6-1	CASSRTGPRTEAFF	TGTGCCAGCAGCAGGACAGGGCCGAGGACTGAAGCTTTCTTT
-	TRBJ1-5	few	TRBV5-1	CASSLGLQNQPQHF	TGCGCCAGCAGCTTGGGGTTACAGAATCAGCCCCAGCATTTT
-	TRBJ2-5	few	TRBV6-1	CASSPGTDSKTQYF	TGTGCCAGCAGTCCAGGGACGGATTCTAAGACCCAGTACTTC
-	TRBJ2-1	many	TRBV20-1	CSASRTSTYNEQFF	TGCAGTGCTAGTAGGACTTCAACCTACAATGAGCAGTTCTTC
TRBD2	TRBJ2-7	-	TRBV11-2	CASSLAATSQYF	TGTGCCAGCAGCTTAGCTGCGACTAGCCAGTACTTC
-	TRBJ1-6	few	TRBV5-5	CASSSSVARGYSPLHF	TGTGCCAGCAGTTCGTCCGTCGCCAGGGGATATTCACCCCTCCACTTT
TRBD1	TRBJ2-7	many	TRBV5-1	CASSLALDRDHEQYF	TGCGCCAGCAGCTTGGCCTTGGACAGGGACCACGAGCAGTACTTC
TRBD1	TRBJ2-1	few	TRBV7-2	CASSTRTGAFYNEQFF	TGTGCCAGCAGCACTCGGACAGGGGCGTTCTACAATGAGCAGTTCTTC
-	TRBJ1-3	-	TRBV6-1	CASSRSGTSRDTIYF	TGTGCCAGCAGTCGATCCGGGACATCGAGGGACACCATATATTTT
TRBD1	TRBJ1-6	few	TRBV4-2	CASSQKGRDRGTTYNSPLHF	TGTGCCAGCAGCCAAAAGGGACGGGACAGGGGTACGACCTATAATTCACCCCTCCACTTT
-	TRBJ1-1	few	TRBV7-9	CASSFDPPGTEAFF	TGTGCCAGCAGTTTCGACCCCCCGGGCACTGAAGCTTTCTTT
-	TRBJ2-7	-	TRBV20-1	CSARPSRTSYEQYF	TGCAGTGCTAGACCCTCGAGGACTTCCTACGAGCAGTACTTC
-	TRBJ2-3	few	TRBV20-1	CSAIPPARADTQYF	TGCAGTGCTATCCCCCCAGCGAGGGCAGATACGCAGTATTTT
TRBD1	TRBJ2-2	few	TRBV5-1	CASSFGGTGVTGELFF	TGCGCCAGCAGCTTCGGAGGGACAGGGGTAACCGGGGAGCTGTTTTTT
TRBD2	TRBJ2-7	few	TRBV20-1	CSATSGSFREQYF	TGCAGTGCTACTAGCGGGAGTTTTCGCGAGCAGTACTTC
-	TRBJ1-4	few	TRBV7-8	CASSPGDNEKLFF	TGTGCCAGCAGCCCCGGGGATAATGAAAAACTGTTTTTT
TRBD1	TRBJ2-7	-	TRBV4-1	CASSQDPQGDIYEQYF	TGCGCCAGCAGCCAAGATCCCCAGGGGGATATATACGAGCAGTACTTC
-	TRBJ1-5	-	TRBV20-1	CSAVRDIASQPQHF	TGCAGTGCTGTACGGGACATTGCCTCCCAGCCCCAGCATTTT
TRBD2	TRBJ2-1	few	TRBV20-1	CSARSGGANEQFF	TGCAGTGCTAGAAGCGGGGGGGCCAATGAGCAGTTCTTC
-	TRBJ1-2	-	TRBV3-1	CASSQGGAYGYTF	TGTGCCAGCAGCCAAGGGGGCGCCTATGGCTACACCTTC
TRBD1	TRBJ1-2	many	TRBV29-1	CSVGGQNYGYTF	TGCAGCGTTGGGGGACAGAACTATGGCTACACCTTC
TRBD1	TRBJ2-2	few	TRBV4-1	CASSQITGGHGELFF	TGCGCCAGCAGCCAAATCACAGGGGGCCACGGGGAGCTGTTTTTT
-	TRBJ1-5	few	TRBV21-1	CASSAYRGRNQPQHF	TGTGCCAGCAGCGCGTACAGGGGCCGCAATCAGCCCCAGCATTTT
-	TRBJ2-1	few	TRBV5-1	CASSLDSPGEQFF	TGCGCCAGCAGCTTGGACTCCCCAGGGGAGCAGTTCTTC
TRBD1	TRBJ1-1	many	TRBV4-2	CASSQAGQGVYTEAFF	TGTGCCAGCAGCCAAGCGGGACAGGGGGTTTACACTGAAGCTTTCTTT
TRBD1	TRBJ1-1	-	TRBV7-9	CAMAGDRVSYTEAFF	TGTGCCATGGCAGGGGACAGGGTCTCCTACACTGAAGCTTTCTTT
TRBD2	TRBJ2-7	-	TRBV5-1	CASSLVSSGTYEQYF	TGCGCCAGCAGCCTGGTTTCTAGCGGAACCTACGAGCAGTACTTC
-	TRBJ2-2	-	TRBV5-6	CASSPIAGELFF	TGTGCCAGCAGCCCTATTGCCGGGGAGCTGTTTTTT
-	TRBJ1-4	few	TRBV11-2	CASSFLGQGREKLFF	TGTGCCAGCAGCTTTTTAGGGCAGGGCAGAGAAAAACTGTTTTTT
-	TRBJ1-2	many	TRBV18	CASSQTGANYGYTF	TGTGCCAGCTCACAAACGGGAGCTAACTATGGCTACACCTTC
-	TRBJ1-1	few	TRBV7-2	CASSSVGTNTEAFF	TGTGCCAGCAGCTCCGTAGGGACGAACACTGAAGCTTTCTTT